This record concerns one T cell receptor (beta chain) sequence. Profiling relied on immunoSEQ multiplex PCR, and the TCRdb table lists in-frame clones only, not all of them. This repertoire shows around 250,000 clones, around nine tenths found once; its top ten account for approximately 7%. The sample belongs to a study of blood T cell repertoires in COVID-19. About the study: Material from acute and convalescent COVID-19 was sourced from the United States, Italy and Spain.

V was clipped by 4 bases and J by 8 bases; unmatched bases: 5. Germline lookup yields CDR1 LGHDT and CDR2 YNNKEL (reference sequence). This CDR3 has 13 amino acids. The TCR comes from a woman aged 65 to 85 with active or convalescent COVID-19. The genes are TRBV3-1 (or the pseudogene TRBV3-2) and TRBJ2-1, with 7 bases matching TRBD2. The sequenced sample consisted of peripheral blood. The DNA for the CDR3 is TGTGCCAGCAGCCGAGTAAGCGGGGATGAGCAGTTCTTC. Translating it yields CASSRVSGDEQFF.